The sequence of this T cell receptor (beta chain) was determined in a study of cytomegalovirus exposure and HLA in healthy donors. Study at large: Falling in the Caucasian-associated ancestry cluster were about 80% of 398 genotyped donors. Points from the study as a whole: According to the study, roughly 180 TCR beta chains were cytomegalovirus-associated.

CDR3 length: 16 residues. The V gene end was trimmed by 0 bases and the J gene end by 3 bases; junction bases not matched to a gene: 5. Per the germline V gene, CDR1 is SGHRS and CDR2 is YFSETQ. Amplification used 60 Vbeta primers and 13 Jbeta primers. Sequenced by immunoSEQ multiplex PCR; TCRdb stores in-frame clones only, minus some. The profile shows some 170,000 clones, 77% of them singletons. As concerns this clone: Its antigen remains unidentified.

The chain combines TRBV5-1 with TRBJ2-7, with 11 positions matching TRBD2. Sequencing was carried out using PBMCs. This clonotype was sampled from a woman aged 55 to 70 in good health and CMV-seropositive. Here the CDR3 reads CASSLVGTSGYYEQYF. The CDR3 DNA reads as TGCGCCAGCAGCTTGGTGGGGACTAGCGGTTACTACGAGCAGTACTTC.